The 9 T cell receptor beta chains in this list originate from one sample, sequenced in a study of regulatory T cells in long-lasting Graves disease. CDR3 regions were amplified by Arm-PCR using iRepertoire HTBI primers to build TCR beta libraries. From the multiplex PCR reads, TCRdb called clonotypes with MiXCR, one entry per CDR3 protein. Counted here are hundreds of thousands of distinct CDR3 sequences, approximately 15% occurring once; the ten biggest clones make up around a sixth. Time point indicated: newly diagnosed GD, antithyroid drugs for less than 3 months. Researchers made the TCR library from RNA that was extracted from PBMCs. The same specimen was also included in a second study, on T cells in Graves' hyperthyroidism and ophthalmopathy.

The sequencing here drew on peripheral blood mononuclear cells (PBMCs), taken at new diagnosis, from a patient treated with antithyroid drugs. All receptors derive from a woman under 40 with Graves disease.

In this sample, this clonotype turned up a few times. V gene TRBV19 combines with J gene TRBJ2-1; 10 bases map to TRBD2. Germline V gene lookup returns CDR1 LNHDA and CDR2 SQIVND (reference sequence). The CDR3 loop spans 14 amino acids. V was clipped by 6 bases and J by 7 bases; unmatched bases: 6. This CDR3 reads CASRLAGEGNEQFF. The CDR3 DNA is TGTGCCAGTAGGCTAGCGGGAGAGGGTAATGAGCAGTTCTTC.

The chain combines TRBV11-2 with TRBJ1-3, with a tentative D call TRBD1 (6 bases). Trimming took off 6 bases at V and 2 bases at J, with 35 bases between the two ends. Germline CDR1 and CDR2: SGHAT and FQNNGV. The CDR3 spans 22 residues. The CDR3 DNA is TGTGCCAGCAGGCGATGGGATGTGGGGGCGGACCCAACTCAATCTACTGGAAACACCATATATTTT. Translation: CASRRWDVGADPTQSTGNTIYF.

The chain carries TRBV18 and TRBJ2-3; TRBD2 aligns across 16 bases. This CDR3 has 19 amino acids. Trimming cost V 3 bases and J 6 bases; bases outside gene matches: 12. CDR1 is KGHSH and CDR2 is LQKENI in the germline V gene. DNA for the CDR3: TGTGCCAGCTCACCGAGGGGACTAGCGGGAGGGCCAATCCCGGATACGCAGTATTTT. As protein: CASSPRGLAGGPIPDTQYF.

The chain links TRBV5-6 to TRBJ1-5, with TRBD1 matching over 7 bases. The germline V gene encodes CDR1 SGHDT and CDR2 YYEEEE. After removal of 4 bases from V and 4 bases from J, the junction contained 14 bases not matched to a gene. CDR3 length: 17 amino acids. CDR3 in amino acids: CASSPSKRQGINQPQHF. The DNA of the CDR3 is TGTGCCAGCAGCCCATCAAAGCGACAGGGTATTAATCAGCCCCAGCATTTT.

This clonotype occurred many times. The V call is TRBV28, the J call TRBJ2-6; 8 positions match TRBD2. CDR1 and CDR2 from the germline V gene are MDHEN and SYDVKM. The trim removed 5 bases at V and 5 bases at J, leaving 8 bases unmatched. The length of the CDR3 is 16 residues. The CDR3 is CASSPSIAGRANVLTF. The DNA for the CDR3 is TGTGCCAGCAGTCCCTCAATAGCGGGAAGGGCCAACGTCCTGACTTTC.

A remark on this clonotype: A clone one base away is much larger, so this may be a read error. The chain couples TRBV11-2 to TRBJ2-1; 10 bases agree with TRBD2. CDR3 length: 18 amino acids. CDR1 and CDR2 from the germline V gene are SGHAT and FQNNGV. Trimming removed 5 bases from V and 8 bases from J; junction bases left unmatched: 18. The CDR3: CASSARFSSGRRGDEQFF. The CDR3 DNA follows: TGTGCCAGCAGCGCAAGGTTCTCTAGCGGGAGAAGGGGGGATGAGCAGTTCTTC. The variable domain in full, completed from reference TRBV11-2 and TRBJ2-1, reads EAGVAQSPRYKIIEKRQSVAFWCNPISGHATLYWYQQILGQGPKLLIQFQNNGVVDDSQLPKDRFSAERLKGVDSTLKIQPAKLEDSAVYLCASSARFSSGRRGDEQFFGPGTRLTVL.

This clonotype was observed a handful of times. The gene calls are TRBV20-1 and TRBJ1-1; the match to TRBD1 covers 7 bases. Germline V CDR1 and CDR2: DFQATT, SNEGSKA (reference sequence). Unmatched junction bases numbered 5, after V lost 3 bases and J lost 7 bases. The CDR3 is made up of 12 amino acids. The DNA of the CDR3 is TGCAGTGCTAGGTCACAGGGGAATGAAGCTTTCTTT. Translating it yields CSARSQGNEAFF.

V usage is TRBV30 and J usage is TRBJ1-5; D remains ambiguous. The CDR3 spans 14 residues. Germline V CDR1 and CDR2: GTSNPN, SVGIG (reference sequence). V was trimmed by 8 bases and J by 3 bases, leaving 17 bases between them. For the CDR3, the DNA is TGTGCCGCGCAAAATTCGGTGATCAATCAGCCCCAGCATTTT. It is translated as CAAQNSVINQPQHF.

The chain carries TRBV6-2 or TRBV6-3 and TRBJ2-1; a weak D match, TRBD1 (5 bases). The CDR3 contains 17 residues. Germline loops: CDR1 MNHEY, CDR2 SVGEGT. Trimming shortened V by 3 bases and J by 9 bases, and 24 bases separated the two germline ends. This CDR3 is CASSYQTGGALSREQFF. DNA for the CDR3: TGTGCCAGCAGTTATCAAACCGGTGGGGCCCTTTCTCGTGAGCAGTTCTTC.